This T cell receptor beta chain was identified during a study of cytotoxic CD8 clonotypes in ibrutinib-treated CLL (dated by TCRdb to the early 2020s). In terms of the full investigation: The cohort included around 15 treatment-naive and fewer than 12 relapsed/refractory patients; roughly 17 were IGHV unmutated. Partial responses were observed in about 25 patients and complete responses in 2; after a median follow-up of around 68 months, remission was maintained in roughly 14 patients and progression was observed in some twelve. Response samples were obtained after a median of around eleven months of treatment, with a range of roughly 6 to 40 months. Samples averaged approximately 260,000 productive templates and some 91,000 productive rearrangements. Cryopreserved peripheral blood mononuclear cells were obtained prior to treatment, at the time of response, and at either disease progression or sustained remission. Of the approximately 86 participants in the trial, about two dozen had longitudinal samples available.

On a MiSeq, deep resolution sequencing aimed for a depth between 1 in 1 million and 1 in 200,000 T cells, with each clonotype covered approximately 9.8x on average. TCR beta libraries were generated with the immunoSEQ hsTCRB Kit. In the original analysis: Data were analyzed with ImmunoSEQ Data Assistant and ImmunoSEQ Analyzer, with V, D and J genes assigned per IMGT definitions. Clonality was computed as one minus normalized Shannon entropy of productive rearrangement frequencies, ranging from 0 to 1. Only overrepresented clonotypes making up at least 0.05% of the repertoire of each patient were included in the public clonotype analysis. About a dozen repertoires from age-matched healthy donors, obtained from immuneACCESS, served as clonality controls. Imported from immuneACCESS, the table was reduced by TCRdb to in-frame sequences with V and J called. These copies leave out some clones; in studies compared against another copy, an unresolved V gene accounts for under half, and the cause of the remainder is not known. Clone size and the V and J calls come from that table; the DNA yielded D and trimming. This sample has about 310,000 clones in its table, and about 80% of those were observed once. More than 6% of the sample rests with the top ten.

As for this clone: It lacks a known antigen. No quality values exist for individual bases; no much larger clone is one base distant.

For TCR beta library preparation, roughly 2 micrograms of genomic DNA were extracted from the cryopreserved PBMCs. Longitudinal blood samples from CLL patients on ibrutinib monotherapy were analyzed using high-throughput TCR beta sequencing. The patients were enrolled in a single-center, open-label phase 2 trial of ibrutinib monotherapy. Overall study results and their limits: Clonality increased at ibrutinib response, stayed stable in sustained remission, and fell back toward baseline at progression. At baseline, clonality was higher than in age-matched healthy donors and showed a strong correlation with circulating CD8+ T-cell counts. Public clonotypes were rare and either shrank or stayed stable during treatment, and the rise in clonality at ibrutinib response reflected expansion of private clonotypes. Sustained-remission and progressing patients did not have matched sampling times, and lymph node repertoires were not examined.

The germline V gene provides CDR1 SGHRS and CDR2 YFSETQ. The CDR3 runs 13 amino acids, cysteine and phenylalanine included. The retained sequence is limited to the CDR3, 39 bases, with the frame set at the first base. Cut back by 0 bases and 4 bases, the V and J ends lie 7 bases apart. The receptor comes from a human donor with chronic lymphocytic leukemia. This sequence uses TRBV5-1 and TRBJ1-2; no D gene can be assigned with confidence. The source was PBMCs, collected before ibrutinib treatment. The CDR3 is CASSLEGSYGYTF. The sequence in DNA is TGCGCCAGCAGCTTGGAGGGATCCTATGGCTACACCTTC.